Included here is one TCR beta chain sequence, with context. The antigen is not known. This sample was taken from a study of cytomegalovirus exposure and HLA in healthy donors. The wider study: Early released data comprised some 91 million unique TCRs from HLA-typed donors. Overall study results and limits: Looking again later, the authors saw that most CMV-associated TCR beta chains seemed HLA-restricted. 16,951 TCR beta sequences were associated with HLA alleles at 0.05 false discovery rate in a later analysis. Per a prior analysis, the majority of TCR beta V segments were productive roughly 90% or roughly 30% of the time.

PCR used 60 Vbeta primers and 13 Jbeta primers. The protocol was immunoSEQ multiplex PCR, while the TCRdb copy is restricted to in-frame clones and leaves out a portion. Altogether about 190,000 clones are present, over 65% being singletons, with the ten largest covering around 2.5%. V was trimmed by 0 bases and J by 6 bases, leaving 7 bases between them. The CDR3 runs to 12 residues. Germline-derived CDR1 and CDR2 are GTSNPN and SVGIG (reference sequence). The chain links TRBV30 to TRBJ2-3, with a possible D match to TRBD2 (5 bases). Input material: PBMCs. The receptor was isolated from a woman aged 50 to 60 in good health and CMV-seropositive. Here the CDR3 reads CAWSVSGDTQYF. CDR3 in DNA: TGTGCCTGGAGTGTCTCGGGGGATACGCAGTATTTT.